The 8 T cell receptor beta chains given below trace back to one sample, sequenced in a study of shared clonotypes between healthy human individuals. The data were produced by immunoSEQ multiplex PCR, yet TCRdb's version contains in-frame clones alone and is incomplete. The profile shows about 2 million clones, about 94% of them singletons. CD45RO-negative cells were positively selected for CCR7, leaving out terminally differentiated effector memory CD45RA+ cells. The source material was naive CD8+ T cells sorted from blood. The receptor source for this set is a man aged 18-30 years in good health.

About this clone: Additional DNA sequences in this sample encode the identical CDR3. The genes are TRBV6-1 and TRBJ2-7, with a possible D match to TRBD1 (5 bases). The CDR3 is made up of 14 amino acids. CDR1 and CDR2 (germline): MNHNS, SASEGT. V lost 4 bases and J 4 bases, leaving 14 bases between the germline ends. The CDR3 spells CASSVGQGPYEQYF. The CDR3 nucleotides are TGTGCCAGCAGTGTTGGGCAGGGTCCTTACGAGCAGTACTTC.

The chain links TRBV4-1 to TRBJ1-1; the match to TRBD1 covers 9 bases. The V segment lost 3 bases and the J segment 6 bases; nucleotides outside the gene matches: 11. Germline CDR1 and CDR2: MGHRA and YSYEKL. The CDR3 has 16 amino acids. The CDR3, as DNA: TGCGCCAGCAGCCATATCCCGGGACAGGGACCCCCTGAAGCTTTCTTT. It specifies CASSHIPGQGPPEAFF.

The rearrangement links TRBV6-1 to TRBJ2-5; TRBD1 matches 9 bases. Germline values: CDR1 MNHNS, CDR2 SASEGT. The CDR3 extends over 14 amino acids. V lost 5 bases, J lost 3 bases, and 4 bases stayed unmatched. The CDR3 sequence: CASSHRGLEETQYF. CDR3 nucleotides: TGTGCCAGCAGTCACAGGGGGCTGGAAGAGACCCAGTACTTC.

CDR3 residues: CASSIQPSGYQETQYF. For the CDR3, the DNA is TGTGCCAGCAGTATACAACCCTCGGGGTACCAAGAGACCCAGTACTTC. This chain joins TRBV27 and TRBJ2-5; maybe TRBD2 (5 bases). This CDR3 contains 16 residues. V was pared by 5 bases and J by 0 bases, with 16 bases between. Germline lookup yields CDR1 MNHEY and CDR2 SMNVEV (reference sequence).

This chain connects TRBV5-1 to TRBJ1-4; TRBD1 is a possible D gene (5 bases). The CDR3 has 14 residues. Trimming left V 0 bases short and J 8 bases short, with 11 bases between. Germline V gene data show CDR1 as SGHRS and CDR2 as YFSETQ. CDR3 in amino acids: CASSLDGGGEKLFF. In DNA form, the CDR3 reads TGCGCCAGCAGCTTGGACGGGGGTGGGGAAAAACTGTTTTTT.

The chain combines TRBV6-5 with TRBJ2-6; D is undetermined. Germline CDR1 is MNHEY and CDR2 is SVGAGI. CDR3 length equals 15 residues. As DNA, the CDR3 is TGTGGGGTGGGCATCCACCTCGCCGGGGCCAACGTCCTGACTTTC. Translating it yields CGVGIHLAGANVLTF.

In regard to this clone: Additional DNA sequences in this sample encode the identical CDR3. The genes are TRBV9 and TRBJ2-1; 10 bases are shared with TRBD2. The CDR3 runs 15 residues. Germline loops: CDR1 SGDLS, CDR2 YYNGEE. Trimming took 3 bases from V and 4 from J; bases not matched to a gene: 4. CDR3 bases: TGTGCCAGCAGCGCAAGCGGGGGGGCTTACAATGAGCAGTTCTTC. Its translation is CASSASGGAYNEQFF.

The chain recombines TRBV6-1 with TRBJ2-1; 12 nucleotides match TRBD2. V lost 4 bases and J lost 3; bases outside the gene matches: 13. The CDR3 extends over 19 amino acids. Germline CDR1 is MNHNS and CDR2 is SASEGT. The CDR3 bases are TGTGCCAGCAGTGCCCCGACTAGCGGGGGCCCTTTTTACTACAATGAGCAGTTCTTC. It specifies CASSAPTSGGPFYYNEQFF.